This T cell receptor (beta chain) was recorded in a study of shared clonotypes between healthy human individuals. For the study at large: Every donor yielded three CD4 naive, three CD4 memory, two CD8 naive and one CD8 memory plate.

Genomic DNA of every subset was divided equally among multiple immunoSEQ plates. The table came from immunoSEQ multiplex PCR; TCRdb's copy has only in-frame clones and leaves some out. The table shows about 2.4 million clones, with 85% to 95% occurring only once. Germline V gene sequence: CDR1 SNHLY, CDR2 FYNNEI. The ends were cut back, 6 bases at V and 4 bases at J, with 9 bases in the middle. The CDR3 extends over 12 amino acids. This clone was found once. Sequencing was carried out using naive CD4+ T cells sorted from blood. Subset noted: CD45RA+ positively selected. The sequence came from a man between 18 and 35 years old in good health. The chain has TRBV2 and TRBJ1-2; possible D gene TRBD1, 6 bases. The CDR3 coding sequence is TGTGCCAGCAGAGAGGACAGCTATGGCTACACCTTC. As protein: CASREDSYGYTF.